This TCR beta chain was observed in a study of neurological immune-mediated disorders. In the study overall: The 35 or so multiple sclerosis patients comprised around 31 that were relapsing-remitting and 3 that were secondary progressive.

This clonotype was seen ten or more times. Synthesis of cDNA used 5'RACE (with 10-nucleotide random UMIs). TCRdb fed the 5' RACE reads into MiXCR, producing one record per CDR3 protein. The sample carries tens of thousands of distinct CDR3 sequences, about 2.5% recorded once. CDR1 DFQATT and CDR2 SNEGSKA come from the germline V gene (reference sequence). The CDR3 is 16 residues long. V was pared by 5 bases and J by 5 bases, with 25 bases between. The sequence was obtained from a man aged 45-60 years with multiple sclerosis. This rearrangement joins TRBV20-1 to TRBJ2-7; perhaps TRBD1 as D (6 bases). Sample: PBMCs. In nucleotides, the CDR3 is TGCAGTGCTTCAGGACAGCCAGCAACCCTTGGGGACGAGCAGTACTTC. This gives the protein CSASGQPATLGDEQYF.